This T cell receptor beta chain appears in the sequencing data of a study of ipilimumab plus nivolumab after autologous stem cell transplantation. At the level of the study: Typical patient got 5 ipilimumab doses and seven to nine nivolumab doses (median).

The table came from immunoSEQ multiplex PCR; TCRdb's copy has only in-frame clones and leaves some out. The sample gives about 9,300 clones, over 60% of which show up once; roughly 21% is in the top ten. In germline, CDR1 is SGHDN, CDR2 FVKESK. This CDR3 region has 13 residues. V dropped 2 bases and J dropped 8 bases, with 9 bases sitting between them. The sample holds a few counts of this clone. The source is a female donor with multiple myeloma. Specimen: PBMCs, collected in a trial of ipilimumab plus nivolumab as post-transplant consolidation. This rearrangement joins TRBV14 to TRBJ1-4; D not certain. CDR3: CASSQWSGEKLFF. CDR3 DNA: TGTGCCAGCAGCCAATGGAGTGGCGAAAAACTGTTTTTT.